This entry is about one T cell receptor (beta chain). The sample belongs to a study of shared clonotypes between healthy human individuals. The protocol was immunoSEQ multiplex PCR, while the TCRdb copy is restricted to in-frame clones and leaves out a portion. The profile shows roughly 760,000 clones, under 80% of them singletons. Input material: memory CD4+ T cells sorted from blood. Subset of the sample: CD45RA-negative fraction. This TCR was recovered from a woman in her twenties or thirties in good health.

This CDR3 is CASSYARGTMGQYF. CDR3 bases: TGTGCCAGCAGTTACGCCAGGGGCACAATGGGGCAGTACTTC. The V and J genes are TRBV6-6 and TRBJ2-7; a weak D match, TRBD1 (6 bases). This CDR3 spans 14 amino acids. The germline CDR1 and CDR2 sequences are MNHNY and SVGAGI (reference sequence). Trimming cost V 2 bases and J 9 bases, with 17 bases left between them.